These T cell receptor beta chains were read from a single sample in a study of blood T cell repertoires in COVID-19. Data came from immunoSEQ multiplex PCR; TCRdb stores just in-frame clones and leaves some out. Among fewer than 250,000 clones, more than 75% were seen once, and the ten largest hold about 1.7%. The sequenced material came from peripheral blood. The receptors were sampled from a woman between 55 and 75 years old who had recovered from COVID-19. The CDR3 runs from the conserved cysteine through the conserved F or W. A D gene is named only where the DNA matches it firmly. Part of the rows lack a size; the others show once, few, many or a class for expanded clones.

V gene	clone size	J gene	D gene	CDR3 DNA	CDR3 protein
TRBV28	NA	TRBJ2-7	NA	TGTGCCAGCGGGGGGGCTTCCTCCTACGAGCAGTACTTC	CASGGASSYEQYF
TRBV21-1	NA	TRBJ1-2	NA	TGTGCCACCCAGGGGAAGGGAGGCTACACCTTC	CATQGKGGYTF
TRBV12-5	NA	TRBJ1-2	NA	TGTGCTAGTGGTTCGCCGGAGAGCCTCTATGGCTACACCTTC	CASGSPESLYGYTF
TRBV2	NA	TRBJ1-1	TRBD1	TGTGCCAGCAGTCCTGGGACAGGGCTGAACACTGAAGCTTTCTTT	CASSPGTGLNTEAFF
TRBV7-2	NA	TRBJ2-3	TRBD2	TGTGCCAGCAGCTTAGATGGTCTAGCGGGGCTCACAGATACGCAGTATTTT	CASSLDGLAGLTDTQYF
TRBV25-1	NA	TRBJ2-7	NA	TGTGCCAGCAGTGAATATTCCCAGGGTCGAGAGCAGTACTTC	CASSEYSQGREQYF
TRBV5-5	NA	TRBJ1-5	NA	TGTGCCAGCAGCTTGAATCTACGTCTCGAATATCAGCCCCAGCATTTT	CASSLNLRLEYQPQHF
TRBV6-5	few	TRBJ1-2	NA	TGTGCCAGCAGTTACTCTGCGGCTAACTATGGCTACACCTTC	CASSYSAANYGYTF
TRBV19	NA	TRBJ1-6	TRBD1	TGTGCCAGTAGTCCTCACATCCGGGACAGGGTTCTAGGGGTATCACCCCTCCACTTT	CASSPHIRDRVLGVSPLHF
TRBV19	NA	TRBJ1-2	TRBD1	TGTGCCAGTAGCCCTTGGACAGGGTTAGGCTACACCTTC	CASSPWTGLGYTF
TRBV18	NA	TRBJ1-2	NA	TGTGCCAGCTCACCACGCGGGCCAGGTGACGGCTACACCTTC	CASSPRGPGDGYTF
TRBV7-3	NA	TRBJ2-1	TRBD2	TGTGCCAGCAGCGATAGCGGGGGGCTCTACAATGAGCAGTTCTTC	CASSDSGGLYNEQFF
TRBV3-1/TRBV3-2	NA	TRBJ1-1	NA	TGTGCCAGCAGCCAACCGGGACTGCTCACTGAAGCTTTCTTT	CASSQPGLLTEAFF
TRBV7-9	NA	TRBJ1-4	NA	TGTGCCAGCAGCCCCACTGGTGCGAGAACTAATGAAAAACTGTTTTTT	CASSPTGARTNEKLFF
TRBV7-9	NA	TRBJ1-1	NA	TGTGCCAGCAGCCCATTGACAGTCATGAACACTGAAGCTTTCTTT	CASSPLTVMNTEAFF
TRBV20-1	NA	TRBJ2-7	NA	TGCAGTGCTAGTCTGTTGGGAGGCGGATCCTACGAGCAGTACTTC	CSASLLGGGSYEQYF
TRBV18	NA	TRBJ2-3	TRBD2	TGTGCCAGCTCACTACTAGCGGGGGGGCCAGATACGCAGTATTTT	CASSLLAGGPDTQYF
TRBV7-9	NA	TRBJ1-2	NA	TGTGCCAGCAGCCCAACGGCGGGGGGCTTAGGCTACACCTTC	CASSPTAGGLGYTF
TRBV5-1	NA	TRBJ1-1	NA	TGCGCCAGCAGATCCGGTCCAGGGGTTCAGAACACTGAAGCTTTCTTT	CASRSGPGVQNTEAFF
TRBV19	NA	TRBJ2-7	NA	TGTGCCAGCTTTCGGACAGAAGGGAACTACGAGCAGTACTTC	CASFRTEGNYEQYF
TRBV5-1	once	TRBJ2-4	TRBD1	TGCGCCAGCAGACCCCGGGACAGGGGAGGCAAAAACATTCAGTACTTC	CASRPRDRGGKNIQYF
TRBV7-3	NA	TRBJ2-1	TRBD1	TGTGCCAGCAGCCGAAGACAGGGAAGTGACGATGAGCAGTTCTTC	CASSRRQGSDDEQFF
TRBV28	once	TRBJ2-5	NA	TGTGCCAGCAGTTGGTCAGGGATAGAGACCCAGTACTTC	CASSWSGIETQYF
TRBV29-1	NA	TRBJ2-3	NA	TGCAGCGTTGCCAGCAGGACAGATACGCAGTATTTT	CSVASRTDTQYF
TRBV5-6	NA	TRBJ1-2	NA	TGTGCCAGCAGTATATCCTCCAACTATGGCTACACCTTC	CASSISSNYGYTF
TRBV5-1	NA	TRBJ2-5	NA	TGCGCCAGCAGCCTCAGCGGCCCCCGGGGAGGTCAAGAGACCCAGTACTTC	CASSLSGPRGGQETQYF
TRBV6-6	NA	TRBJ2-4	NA	TGTGCCGCCGAGGATGGGGGCCAGAGAAACATTCAGTACTTC	CAAEDGGQRNIQYF
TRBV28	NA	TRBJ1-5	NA	TGTGCCAGCAATGTTCCTGGCCTTACCCAGCATTTT	CASNVPGLTQHF
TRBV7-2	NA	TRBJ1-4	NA	TGTGCCAGCAGCGCCTCCGGGACAAGCAATGAAAAACTGTTTTTT	CASSASGTSNEKLFF
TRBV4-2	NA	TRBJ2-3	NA	TGTGCCAGCAGCTTAACGCCAGGGATTGGTGCAGATACGCAGTATTTT	CASSLTPGIGADTQYF
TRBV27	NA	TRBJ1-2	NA	TGTGCCAGCAGCCGCTACGGTGAGGAGAGCTACACCTTC	CASSRYGEESYTF
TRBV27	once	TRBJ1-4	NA	TGTGCCAGCAGTTTGTCAAGTGGGGCACCTAATGAAAAACTGTTTTTT	CASSLSSGAPNEKLFF
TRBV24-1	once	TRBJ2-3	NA	TGTGCCACCAGTCAACAATCTAGCACAGATACGCAGTATTTT	CATSQQSSTDTQYF
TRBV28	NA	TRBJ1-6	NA	TGTGCCAGCAGTTTGTGGGGAGAGAATTCACCCCTCCACTTT	CASSLWGENSPLHF
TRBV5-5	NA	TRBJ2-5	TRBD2	TGTGCCAGCAGCTTGGTGGTCGGGGGGGCGTCCAAGACCCAGTACTTC	CASSLVVGGASKTQYF